A selection of T cell receptor beta chains follows, all from one sample in a study of blood T cell repertoires in COVID-19. Some clones are missing from TCRdb's copy, which holds only in-frame ones; the method was immunoSEQ multiplex PCR. This table has 180,000 or so clones, 70% to 90% appearing once. Sequencing was carried out using peripheral blood. The receptors come from a man aged 60 to 75 with acute or convalescent COVID-19. Both conserved end residues are part of each CDR3. Fields, in order: CDR3 protein, CDR3 DNA, clone size, J gene, V gene, D gene. D genes are given only for firm matches. A row's size may be missing; if present it is once, few, many or a size class.

CDR3: CASSPEQLPYTEAFF
DNA: TGTGCCAGCAGCCCAGAACAACTACCGTACACTGAAGCTTTCTTT
size: NA
J: TRBJ1-1
V: TRBV3-1/TRBV3-2
D: NA

CDR3: CAWSNRDRVTDTQYF
DNA: TGTGCCTGGAGCAACCGGGACAGGGTTACAGATACGCAGTATTTT
size: NA
J: TRBJ2-3
V: TRBV30
D: TRBD1

CDR3: CASSQIGQGATGANVLTF
DNA: TGTGCCAGCAGCCAAATAGGACAGGGGGCCACTGGGGCCAACGTCCTGACTTTC
size: NA
J: TRBJ2-6
V: TRBV14
D: TRBD1

CDR3: CASSSGQASGEKLFF
DNA: TGTGCCAGCAGCTCGGGACAGGCATCGGGTGAAAAACTGTTTTTT
size: NA
J: TRBJ1-4
V: TRBV5-6
D: TRBD1

CDR3: CASSLLGTSVYEQYF
DNA: TGTGCCAGCAGCCTATTAGGGACTAGCGTCTACGAGCAGTACTTC
size: NA
J: TRBJ2-7
V: TRBV9
D: TRBD2

CDR3: CASSLLPGQGASMNEGTEAFF
DNA: TGCGCCAGCAGCCTGCTTCCGGGACAGGGGGCTTCGATGAACGAGGGCACTGAAGCTTTCTTT
size: once
J: TRBJ1-1
V: TRBV5-1
D: TRBD1

CDR3: CASSQGWATGELFF
DNA: TGTGCCAGCAGCCAAGGATGGGCCACCGGGGAGCTGTTTTTT
size: NA
J: TRBJ2-2
V: TRBV3-1/TRBV3-2
D: NA

CDR3: CASSQEIGRTNEKLFF
DNA: TGTGCCAGCAGCCAAGAGATCGGGAGAACTAATGAAAAACTGTTTTTT
size: NA
J: TRBJ1-4
V: TRBV3-1/TRBV3-2
D: NA

CDR3: CASSLDSTEAFF
DNA: TGTGCCAGCAGCTTGGATTCGACTGAAGCTTTCTTT
size: NA
J: TRBJ1-1
V: TRBV5-4
D: NA

CDR3: CASSSSGTRNSNQPQHF
DNA: TGTGCCAGTAGTTCATCCGGGACAAGAAATAGCAATCAGCCCCAGCATTTT
size: NA
J: TRBJ1-5
V: TRBV19
D: NA

CDR3: CAWSVFSFGIQYF
DNA: TGTGCCTGGAGTGTATTTAGCTTTGGCATTCAGTACTTC
size: NA
J: TRBJ2-4
V: TRBV30
D: NA

CDR3: CASSESEGLHEKLFF
DNA: TGTGCCAGCAGTGAATCCGAGGGTCTACATGAAAAACTGTTTTTT
size: NA
J: TRBJ1-4
V: TRBV25-1
D: NA

CDR3: CASRTSGNTGELFF
DNA: TGTGCCAGCAGGACTAGCGGGAACACCGGGGAGCTGTTTTTT
size: many
J: TRBJ2-2
V: TRBV6-5
D: TRBD2

CDR3: CASSPLRQGMNTEAFF
DNA: TGTGCCAGCTCACCGTTACGACAGGGGATGAACACTGAAGCTTTCTTT
size: NA
J: TRBJ1-1
V: TRBV18
D: TRBD1

CDR3: CASRGAGNTEAFF
DNA: TGCGCCAGCAGGGGGGCCGGGAACACTGAAGCTTTCTTT
size: NA
J: TRBJ1-1
V: TRBV10-2
D: NA

CDR3: CASSLGQGGTDTQYF
DNA: TGTGCCAGCAGCTTAGGACAGGGCGGCACAGATACGCAGTATTTT
size: NA
J: TRBJ2-3
V: TRBV7-7
D: TRBD1

CDR3: CASSLEGQRWEYF
DNA: TGTGCCAGCAGCTTGGAGGGACAGAGATGGGAGTACTTC
size: NA
J: TRBJ2-7
V: TRBV5-4
D: TRBD1

CDR3: CAWTGNVGNTIYF
DNA: TGTGCCTGGACAGGGAATGTAGGAAACACCATATATTTT
size: NA
J: TRBJ1-3
V: TRBV30
D: NA

CDR3: CASSLGTPVLHGEQFF
DNA: TGTGCCAGCAGCCTCGGGACTCCCGTGCTTCACGGCGAGCAGTTCTTC
size: NA
J: TRBJ2-1
V: TRBV5-6
D: NA

CDR3: CASRVEYEQYF
DNA: TGCGCCAGCCGGGTGGAGTACGAGCAGTACTTC
size: NA
J: TRBJ2-7
V: TRBV5-1
D: NA

CDR3: CASSSNRDQPQHF
DNA: TGTGCCAGCAGTTCTAACAGGGATCAGCCCCAGCATTTT
size: once
J: TRBJ1-5
V: TRBV28
D: NA

CDR3: CASSANNEQFF
DNA: TGTGCCAGCAGCGCGAACAATGAGCAGTTCTTC
size: NA
J: TRBJ2-1
V: TRBV7-3
D: NA

CDR3: CAYGWGRTGGGNTIYF
DNA: TGTGCCTACGGCTGGGGGCGGACAGGGGGTGGAAACACCATATATTTT
size: once
J: TRBJ1-3
V: TRBV30
D: TRBD1

CDR3: CASSPGGSTDTQYF
DNA: TGTGCCAGCAGCCCGGGGGGTAGCACAGATACGCAGTATTTT
size: once
J: TRBJ2-3
V: TRBV7-3
D: TRBD2

CDR3: CASRDAGGAFGGYTF
DNA: TGTGCCAGCAGAGACGCAGGGGGTGCTTTCGGGGGCTACACCTTC
size: NA
J: TRBJ1-2
V: TRBV19
D: TRBD1

CDR3: CASSPIEGAGREKLFF
DNA: TGTGCCAGCAGCCCAATTGAGGGGGCCGGGCGTGAAAAACTGTTTTTT
size: NA
J: TRBJ1-4
V: TRBV3-1/TRBV3-2
D: TRBD1

CDR3: CASSPGRGSYEQYF
DNA: TGTGCCAGCAGCCCCGGGCGGGGGTCCTACGAGCAGTACTTC
size: NA
J: TRBJ2-7
V: TRBV27
D: TRBD2

CDR3: CASRPLPGLASYEQYF
DNA: TGTGCCAGCAGACCCCTTCCGGGACTAGCCTCCTACGAGCAGTACTTC
size: NA
J: TRBJ2-7
V: TRBV27
D: TRBD2

CDR3: CAWSVLSFSYGYTF
DNA: TGTGCCTGGAGTGTACTTTCCTTTTCCTATGGCTACACCTTC
size: NA
J: TRBJ1-2
V: TRBV30
D: NA

CDR3: CASSLQTQNNEQFF
DNA: TGTGCCAGCAGCCTTCAGACACAAAACAATGAGCAGTTCTTC
size: once
J: TRBJ2-1
V: TRBV9
D: NA

CDR3: CASSVRRGPNEKLFF
DNA: TGTGCCAGCAGCGTCCGGCGGGGACCTAATGAAAAACTGTTTTTT
size: NA
J: TRBJ1-4
V: TRBV7-2
D: NA

CDR3: CASSPKSGYNEQFF
DNA: TGTGCCAGCAGCCCAAAGAGTGGCTACAATGAGCAGTTCTTC
size: NA
J: TRBJ2-1
V: TRBV5-4
D: NA

CDR3: CASSPLPGQGAPEAFF
DNA: TGTGCCAGCAGCCCCCTTCCCGGACAGGGGGCCCCTGAAGCTTTCTTT
size: NA
J: TRBJ1-1
V: TRBV7-9
D: TRBD1

CDR3: CASSKLAENYGYTF
DNA: TGTGCCAGTAGTAAGTTGGCAGAAAACTATGGCTACACCTTC
size: NA
J: TRBJ1-2
V: TRBV19
D: NA

CDR3: CASSLTGTNYGYTF
DNA: TGTGCCAGCAGCTTAACAGGGACTAACTATGGCTACACCTTC
size: few
J: TRBJ1-2
V: TRBV5-4
D: NA

CDR3: CASSRTGAGEKLFF
DNA: TGTGCCAGCAGTCGGACAGGGGCAGGGGAAAAACTGTTTTTT
size: NA
J: TRBJ1-4
V: TRBV28
D: TRBD1

CDR3: CASSLAGDTEAFF
DNA: TGTGCCAGCAGCCTTGCCGGGGACACTGAAGCTTTCTTT
size: NA
J: TRBJ1-1
V: TRBV9
D: NA

CDR3: CASSEGTGGEKLFF
DNA: TGTGCCAGCAGTGAAGGGACAGGGGGTGAAAAACTGTTTTTT
size: NA
J: TRBJ1-4
V: TRBV25-1
D: TRBD1

CDR3: CASSQGLGASNYGYTF
DNA: TGTGCCAGCAGCCAAGGCCTGGGGGCCTCTAACTATGGCTACACCTTC
size: NA
J: TRBJ1-2
V: TRBV14
D: NA

CDR3: CATQGGSYGYTF
DNA: TGTGCCACCCAGGGGGGAAGCTATGGCTACACCTTC
size: NA
J: TRBJ1-2
V: TRBV27
D: TRBD1

CDR3: CASSYEVAVVYEQYF
DNA: TGCGCCAGCAGCTATGAGGTAGCGGTAGTCTACGAGCAGTACTTC
size: NA
J: TRBJ2-7
V: TRBV5-1
D: NA